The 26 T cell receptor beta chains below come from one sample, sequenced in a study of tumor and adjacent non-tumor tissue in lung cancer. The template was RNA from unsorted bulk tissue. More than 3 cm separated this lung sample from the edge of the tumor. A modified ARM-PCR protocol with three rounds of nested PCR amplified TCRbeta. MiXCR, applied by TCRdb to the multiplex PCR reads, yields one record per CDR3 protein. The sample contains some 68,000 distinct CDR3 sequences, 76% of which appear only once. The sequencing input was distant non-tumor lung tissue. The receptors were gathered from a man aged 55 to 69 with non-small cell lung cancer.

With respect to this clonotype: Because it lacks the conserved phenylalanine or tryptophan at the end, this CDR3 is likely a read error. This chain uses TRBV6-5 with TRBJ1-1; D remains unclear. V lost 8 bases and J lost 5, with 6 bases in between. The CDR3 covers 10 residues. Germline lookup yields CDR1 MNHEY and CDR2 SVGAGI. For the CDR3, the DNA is TGTGCCAGCGAACGAACTGAAGCTTTCTAT. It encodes CASERTEAFY.

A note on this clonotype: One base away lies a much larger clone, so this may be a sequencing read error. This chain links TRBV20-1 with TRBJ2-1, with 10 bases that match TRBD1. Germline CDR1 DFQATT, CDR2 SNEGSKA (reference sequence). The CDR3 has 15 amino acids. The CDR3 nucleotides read TGCAGTGCTAGAGATGGGGACAGGGGTTTCAATGAGCACTTCTTC. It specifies CSARDGDRGFNEHFF.

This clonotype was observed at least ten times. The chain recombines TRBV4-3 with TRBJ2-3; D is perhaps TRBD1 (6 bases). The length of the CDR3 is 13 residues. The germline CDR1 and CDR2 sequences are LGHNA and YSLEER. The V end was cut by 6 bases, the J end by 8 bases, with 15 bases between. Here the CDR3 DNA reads TGCGCCAGCAGTCGACTACAGGGCGGTACGCAGTATTTT. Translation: CASSRLQGGTQYF.

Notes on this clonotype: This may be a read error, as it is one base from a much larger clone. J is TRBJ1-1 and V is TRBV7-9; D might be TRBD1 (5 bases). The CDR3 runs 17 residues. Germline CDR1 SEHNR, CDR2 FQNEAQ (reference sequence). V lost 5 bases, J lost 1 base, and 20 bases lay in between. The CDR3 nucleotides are TGTGCCAGCAGCCCAATCAAACCCCGTGGGGGGAACACTGAAGCTTTCTTT. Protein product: CASSPIKPRGGNTEAFF.

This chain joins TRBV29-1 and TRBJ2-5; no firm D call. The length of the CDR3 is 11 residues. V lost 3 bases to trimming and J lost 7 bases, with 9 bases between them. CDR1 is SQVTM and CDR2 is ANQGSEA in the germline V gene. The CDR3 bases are TGCAGCGTTGACTCTGCAAGGACCCAGTACTTC. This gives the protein CSVDSARTQYF.

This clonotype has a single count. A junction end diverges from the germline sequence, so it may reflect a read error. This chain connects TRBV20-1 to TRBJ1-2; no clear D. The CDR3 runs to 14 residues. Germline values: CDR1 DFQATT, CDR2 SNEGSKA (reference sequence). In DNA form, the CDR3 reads TGCAGTGCTAGAGAACGGGGTGAAAACTATGGCTACACTTTC. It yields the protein CSARERGENYGYTF.

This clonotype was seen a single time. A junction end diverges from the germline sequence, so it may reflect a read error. CDR3 sequence: CATSTGTDPSGYTF. The CDR3 DNA reads TGTGCCACTAGTACCGGGACAGACCCCAGTGGCTACACCTTC. The chain employs TRBV19 and TRBJ1-2; 7 positions agree with TRBD1. The CDR3 is 14 residues long. The germline V gene has CDR1 LNHDA and CDR2 SQIVND (reference sequence).

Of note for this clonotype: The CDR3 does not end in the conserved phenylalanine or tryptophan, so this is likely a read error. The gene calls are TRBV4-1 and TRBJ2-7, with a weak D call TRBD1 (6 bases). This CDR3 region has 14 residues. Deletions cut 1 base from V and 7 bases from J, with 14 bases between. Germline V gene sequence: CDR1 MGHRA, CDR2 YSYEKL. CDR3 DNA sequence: TGCGCCAGCAGCCAAGTAGACAGGTTCCCTGAGCAGTACCTG. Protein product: CASSQVDRFPEQYL.

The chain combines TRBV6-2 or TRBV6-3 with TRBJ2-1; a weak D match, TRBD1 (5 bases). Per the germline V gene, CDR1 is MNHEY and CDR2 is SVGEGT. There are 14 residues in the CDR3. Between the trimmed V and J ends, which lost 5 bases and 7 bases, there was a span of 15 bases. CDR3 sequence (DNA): TGTGCCAGCAGTAGTCAGGGCTCCTTAAATGAGCAGTTCTTC. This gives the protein CASSSQGSLNEQFF.

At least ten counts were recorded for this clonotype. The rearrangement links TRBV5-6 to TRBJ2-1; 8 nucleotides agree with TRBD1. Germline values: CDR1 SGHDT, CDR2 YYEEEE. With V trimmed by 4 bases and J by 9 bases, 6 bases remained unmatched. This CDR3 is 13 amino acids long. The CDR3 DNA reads TGTGCCAGCAGCCTAGGACAGGGAATTGAGCAGTTCTTC. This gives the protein CASSLGQGIEQFF.

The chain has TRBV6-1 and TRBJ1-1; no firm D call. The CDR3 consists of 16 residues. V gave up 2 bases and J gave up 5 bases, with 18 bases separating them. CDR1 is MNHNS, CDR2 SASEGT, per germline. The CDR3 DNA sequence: TGTGCCAGCAGTGAAAAGTTGCTTGAGATGGGGACTGAAGCTTTCTTT. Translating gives CASSEKLLEMGTEAFF.

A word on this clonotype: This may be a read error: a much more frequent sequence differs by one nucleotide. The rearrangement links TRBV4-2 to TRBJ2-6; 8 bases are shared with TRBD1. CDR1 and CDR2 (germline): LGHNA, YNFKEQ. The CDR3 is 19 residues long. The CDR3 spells CASSQEGWRQGSEANVLTF. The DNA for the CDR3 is TGTGCCAGCAGCCAAGAAGGTTGGAGACAGGGGTCTGAGGCCAACGTCCTGACTTTC.

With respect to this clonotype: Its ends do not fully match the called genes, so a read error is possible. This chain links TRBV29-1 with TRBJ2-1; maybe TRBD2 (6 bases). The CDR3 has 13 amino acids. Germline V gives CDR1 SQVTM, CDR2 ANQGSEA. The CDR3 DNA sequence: TGCAACGTTGCGGAGGGCCCCAGCAATGTGCAGTTCTTC. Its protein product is CNVAEGPSNVQFF.

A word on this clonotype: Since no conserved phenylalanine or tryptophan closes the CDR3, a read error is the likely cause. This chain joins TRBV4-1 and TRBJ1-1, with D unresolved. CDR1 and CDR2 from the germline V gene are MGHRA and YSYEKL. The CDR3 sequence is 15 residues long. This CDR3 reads CVSSQVQTRDTEAFI. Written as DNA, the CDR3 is TGCGTCAGCAGCCAAGTGCAGACCCGGGACACTGAAGCTTTCATT.

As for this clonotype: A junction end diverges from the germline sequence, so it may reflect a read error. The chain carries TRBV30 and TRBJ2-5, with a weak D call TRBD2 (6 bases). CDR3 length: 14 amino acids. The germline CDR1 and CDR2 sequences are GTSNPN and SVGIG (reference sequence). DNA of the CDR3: TGTGCCTGGAGTGACCTAGCGAGAGCGGAGACCCAATACTTC. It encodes CAWSDLARAETQYF.

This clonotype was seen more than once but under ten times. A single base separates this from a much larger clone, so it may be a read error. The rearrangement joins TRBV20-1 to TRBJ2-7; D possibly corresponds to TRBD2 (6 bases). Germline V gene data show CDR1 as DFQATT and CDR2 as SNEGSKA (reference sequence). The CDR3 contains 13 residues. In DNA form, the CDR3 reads TGCAGTGGCCTCGGACTAAGCTCCTACGTGCAGTACTTC. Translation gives CSGLGLSSYVQYF.

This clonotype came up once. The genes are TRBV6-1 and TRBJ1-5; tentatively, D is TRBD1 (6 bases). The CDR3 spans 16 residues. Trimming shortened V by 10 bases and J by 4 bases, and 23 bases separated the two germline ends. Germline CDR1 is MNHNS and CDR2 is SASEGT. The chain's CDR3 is CANTHLGRTENQPQHF. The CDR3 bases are TGTGCCAACACCCACCTGGGCAGGACAGAGAATCAGCCCCAGCATTTT.

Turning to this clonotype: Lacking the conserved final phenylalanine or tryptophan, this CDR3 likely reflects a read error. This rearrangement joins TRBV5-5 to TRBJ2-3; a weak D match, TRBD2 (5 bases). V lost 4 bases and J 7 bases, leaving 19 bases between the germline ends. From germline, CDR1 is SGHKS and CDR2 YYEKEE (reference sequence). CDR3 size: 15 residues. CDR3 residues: CASSRWGDRPHTQYL. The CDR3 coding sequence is TGTGCCAGCAGCCGGTGGGGAGATCGGCCACATACGCAGTATCTT.

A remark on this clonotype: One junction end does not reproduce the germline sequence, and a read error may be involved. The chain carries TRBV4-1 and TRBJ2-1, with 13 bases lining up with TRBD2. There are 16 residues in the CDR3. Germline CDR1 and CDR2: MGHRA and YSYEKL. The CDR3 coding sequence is TGCGCCAGCAGCCAGATGACTAGCGGGGGGTGCAATGAGCAATTCTTC. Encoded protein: CASSQMTSGGCNEQFF.

CDR3 DNA: TGTGCCAGCAGCCCCGGGATTGTAGAGACCCAGTACTTC. It codes for CASSPGIVETQYF. The gene calls are TRBV11-2 and TRBJ2-5, with D tentatively TRBD2 (5 bases). The length of the CDR3 is 13 residues. Germline values: CDR1 SGHAT, CDR2 FQNNGV. V lost 5 bases and J lost 4, with 11 bases in between.

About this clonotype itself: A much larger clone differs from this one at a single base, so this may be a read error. The DNA of the CDR3 is TGTGCCTGGAGACGGGATACAGCCTACGAGCAGTACTTC. Translating it yields CAWRRDTAYEQYF. The chain uses TRBV30 and TRBJ2-7; maybe TRBD2 (5 bases). Germline CDR1 GTSNPN, CDR2 SVGIG (reference sequence). V dropped 3 bases and J dropped 2 bases, with 11 bases sitting between them. This CDR3 spans 13 amino acids.

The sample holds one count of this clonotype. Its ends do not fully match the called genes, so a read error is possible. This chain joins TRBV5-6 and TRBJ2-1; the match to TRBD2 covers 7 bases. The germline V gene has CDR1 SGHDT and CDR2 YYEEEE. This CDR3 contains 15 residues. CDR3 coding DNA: TGTACCAGCAGCTTGGTTTCGGGAGGCTACAATGAGAAGTTCTTC. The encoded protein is CTSSLVSGGYNEKFF.

The DNA of the CDR3 is TGTGCCAGCATTGCGACTATCGCCAGGGGGAATGAGCAGTTCTTC. Translating gives CASIATIARGNEQFF. The chain has TRBV6-1 and TRBJ2-1, with 7 nucleotides matching TRBD1. In germline, CDR1 is MNHNS, CDR2 SASEGT. This CDR3 region has 15 residues. V shed 7 bases, J shed 7 bases, and the junction held 13 bases outside the gene matches.

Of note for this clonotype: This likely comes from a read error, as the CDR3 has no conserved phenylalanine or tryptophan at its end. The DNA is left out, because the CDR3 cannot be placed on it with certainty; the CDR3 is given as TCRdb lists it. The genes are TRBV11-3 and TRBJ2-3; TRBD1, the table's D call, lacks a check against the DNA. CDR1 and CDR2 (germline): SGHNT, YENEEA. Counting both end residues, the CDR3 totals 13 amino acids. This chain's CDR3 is CASSLVPQDMRYL.

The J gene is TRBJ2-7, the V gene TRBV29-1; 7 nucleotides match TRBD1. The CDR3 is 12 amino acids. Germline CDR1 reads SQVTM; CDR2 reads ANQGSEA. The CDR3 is CRLQGENYEQYF. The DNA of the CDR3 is TGCAGGCTTCAGGGGGAGAACTACGAGCAGTACTTC.

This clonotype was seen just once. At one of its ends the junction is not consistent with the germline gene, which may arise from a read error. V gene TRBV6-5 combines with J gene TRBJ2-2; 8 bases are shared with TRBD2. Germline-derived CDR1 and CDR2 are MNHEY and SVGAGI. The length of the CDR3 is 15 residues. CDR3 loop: CASSCQAGVTVELFF. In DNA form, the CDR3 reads TGTGCCAGCAGCTGCCAAGCGGGAGTCACCGTGGAGCTGTTTTTT.